These 25 T cell receptor beta chains share one sample of origin, sequenced in a study of T cells in localized non-small cell lung cancer. Libraries were prepared by immunoSEQ multiplex PCR; TCRdb keeps only in-frame clonotypes and omits some of them. The sample carries some 10,000 clones, about 85% recorded once. Specimen: peripheral blood, collected before any cancer treatment. The receptors stem from a male donor at least 60 years old with stage III lung adenocarcinoma.

The CDR3 DNA reads as TGTGCCACCAGCAGAGATCAAGGGATTGAAGCTTTCTTT. Its protein is CATSRDQGIEAFF. This rearrangement joins TRBV15 to TRBJ1-1, with no clear D. Germline lookup yields CDR1 LNHNV and CDR2 YYDKDF (reference sequence). Between the trimmed V and J ends, which lost 0 bases and 7 bases, there was a span of 9 bases. CDR3 length: 13 residues.

This sequence joins TRBV19 and TRBJ2-7; D ambiguous. Trimming stripped 5 bases from V and 5 bases from J, with 13 bases between. This CDR3 is 13 amino acids long. The germline CDR1 and CDR2 sequences are LNHDA and SQIVND (reference sequence). DNA for the CDR3: TGTGCCAGTAGTGGCGGCCTAAGCAACGAGCAGTACTTC. Translation: CASSGGLSNEQYF. The entire variable domain, with the rest obtained from reference TRBV19 and TRBJ2-7, is as follows: DGGITQSPKYLFRKEGQNVTLSCEQNLNHDAMYWYRQDPGQGLRLIYYSQIVNDFQKGDIAEGYSVSREKKESFPLTVTSAQKNPTAFYLCASSGGLSNEQYFGPGTRLTVT.

The V gene is TRBV6-5, the J gene TRBJ1-2, with D hard to call. The CDR3 runs to 13 residues. The germline V and J ends were trimmed by 4 bases and 2 bases, with 8 bases remaining between them. Germline-derived CDR1 and CDR2 are MNHEY and SVGAGI. As DNA, the CDR3 is TGTGCCAGCAGTTCCTTGACGAACTATGGCTACACCTTC. It codes for CASSSLTNYGYTF.

V is TRBV28 and J is TRBJ2-5; 8 nucleotides agree with TRBD2. CDR1 and CDR2 from the germline V gene are MDHEN and SYDVKM. The V segment lost 7 bases and the J segment 5 bases; nucleotides outside the gene matches: 6. The CDR3 totals 13 residues. The chain's CDR3 is CASMAGGRETQYF. DNA of the CDR3: TGTGCCAGCATGGCGGGGGGCAGGGAGACCCAGTACTTC.

J is TRBJ1-2 and V is TRBV5-4, with 10 bases identical to TRBD1. V shed 6 bases and J 6 bases; nucleotides not matched to a gene: 8. This CDR3 has 14 residues. Germline CDR1 reads SGHNT; CDR2 reads YYREEE (reference sequence). CDR3 in DNA: TGTGCCAGCACCCCTCGGACAGGGGGTCATGGCTACACCTTC. Residues: CASTPRTGGHGYTF.

The genes are TRBV19 and TRBJ2-7, with 8 bases aligning to TRBD1. V lost 5 bases to trimming and J lost 0 bases; unmatched junction nucleotides: 6. In germline, CDR1 is LNHDA, CDR2 SQIVND (reference sequence). CDR3 length equals 15 residues. CDR3 DNA: TGTGCCAGTAGTTTCGGACAGGGCAGCTCCTACGAGCAGTACTTC. Amino acid sequence: CASSFGQGSSYEQYF. Together with reference TRBV19 and TRBJ2-7, the CDR3 gives the full variable domain: DGGITQSPKYLFRKEGQNVTLSCEQNLNHDAMYWYRQDPGQGLRLIYYSQIVNDFQKGDIAEGYSVSREKKESFPLTVTSAQKNPTAFYLCASSFGQGSSYEQYFGPGTRLTVT.

Here the CDR3 DNA reads TGCGCCAGCAGTCCGGACGGGACCCCTAATGGCTACACCTTC. Translating gives CASSPDGTPNGYTF. This chain uses TRBV5-1 with TRBJ1-2, with a tentative D call TRBD1 (5 bases). V was clipped by 5 bases and J by 6 bases, with 17 bases between them. Per germline, CDR1 SGHRS and CDR2 YFSETQ. The CDR3 totals 14 residues.

V usage is TRBV5-1 and J usage is TRBJ2-4, with TRBD2 matching over 10 bases. Per germline, CDR1 SGHRS and CDR2 YFSETQ. The V segment lost 1 base and the J segment 2 bases; nucleotides outside the gene matches: 6. This CDR3 is 17 amino acids long. The CDR3 DNA reads TGCGCCAGCAGCTTGAGAGCGGGAGGGCCGACCAAAAACATTCAGTACTTC. Residues: CASSLRAGGPTKNIQYF. The whole variable domain, remainder taken from reference TRBV5-1 and TRBJ2-4, is KAGVTQTPRYLIKTRGQQVTLSCSPISGHRSVSWYQQTPGQGLQFLFEYFSETQRNKGNFPGRFSGRQFSNSRSEMNVSTLELGDSALYLCASSLRAGGPTKNIQYFGAGTRLSVL.

The gene calls are TRBV5-5 and TRBJ2-2; the D is unclear. V shed 4 bases and J shed 0 bases, with 10 bases lying between them. Germline V gene lookup returns CDR1 SGHKS and CDR2 YYEKEE (reference sequence). The CDR3 spans 15 residues. CDR3 sequence reads: CASSPAAANTGELFF. The CDR3 bases are TGTGCCAGCAGCCCCGCGGCTGCGAACACCGGGGAGCTGTTTTTT.

The chain has TRBV11-2 and TRBJ1-2; a possible D gene is TRBD1 (5 bases). There are 13 residues in the CDR3. Germline loops: CDR1 SGHAT, CDR2 FQNNGV. V gave up 3 bases and J gave up 4 bases, with 9 bases separating them. CDR3 in amino acids: CASSFAGGYGYTF. CDR3 DNA sequence: TGTGCCAGCAGCTTTGCCGGGGGCTATGGCTACACCTTC.

The rearrangement links TRBV11-2 to TRBJ2-7, with 10 bases identical to TRBD2. Trimming cost V 6 bases and J 12 bases; bases outside gene matches: 20. The CDR3 spans 16 residues. Germline CDR1 and CDR2: SGHAT and FQNNGV. This CDR3 is CASRGLAGVSRGLRYF. CDR3 in DNA: TGTGCCAGCAGGGGCCTAGCGGGAGTATCCCGAGGCTTGCGGTACTTC.

The chain carries TRBV19 and TRBJ1-5, with 8 bases that match TRBD1. CDR1 is LNHDA, CDR2 SQIVND, per germline (reference sequence). The CDR3 runs to 14 residues. The V gene end was trimmed by 3 bases and the J gene end by 5 bases; junction bases not matched to a gene: 3. Here the CDR3 DNA reads TGTGCCAGTAGTATCAGGGGGCCCTATCAGCCCCAGCATTTT. Its translation is CASSIRGPYQPQHF.

The chain carries TRBV19 and TRBJ1-1; D remains unclear. Deletions cut 4 bases from V and 2 bases from J, with 11 bases between. CDR1 is LNHDA, CDR2 SQIVND, per germline (reference sequence). The length of the CDR3 is 14 residues. This CDR3 is CASSTRTANTEAFF. The CDR3 DNA follows: TGTGCCAGTAGTACCCGGACGGCTAACACTGAAGCTTTCTTT.

The genes are TRBV28 and TRBJ2-5; D perhaps matches TRBD2 (5 bases). The germline V and J ends were trimmed by 4 bases and 5 bases, with 17 bases remaining between them. This CDR3 contains 15 residues. Germline lookup yields CDR1 MDHEN and CDR2 SYDVKM. The CDR3 reads CASSSRTFQVETQYF. In nucleotides, the CDR3 is TGTGCCAGCAGTTCAAGGACTTTTCAAGTGGAGACCCAGTACTTC.

The chain employs TRBV7-9 and TRBJ2-7, with 7 bases matching TRBD2. V lost 3 bases to trimming and J lost 5 bases; unmatched junction nucleotides: 10. CDR3 length: 15 amino acids. CDR1 and CDR2 (germline): SEHNR, FQNEAQ (reference sequence). DNA for the CDR3: TGTGCCAGCAGCTTGGGGGGGAGCAGGGCTAACGAGCAGTACTTC. It codes for CASSLGGSRANEQYF.

The chain employs TRBV5-5 and TRBJ1-2; TRBD1 might be the D (5 bases). Germline values: CDR1 SGHKS, CDR2 YYEKEE (reference sequence). V lost 4 bases and J 4 bases, leaving 14 bases between the germline ends. This CDR3 is built from 14 residues. The CDR3 loop reads CASSLTGRVYGYTF. CDR3 nucleotide sequence: TGTGCCAGCAGCCTGACGGGACGGGTCTATGGCTACACCTTC.

This clone was seen only once. V is TRBV10-3 and J is TRBJ1-1; the D gene is possibly TRBD1 (5 bases). From germline, CDR1 is ENHRY and CDR2 SYGVKD. Trimming pared 6 bases from V and 1 base from J, leaving 6 bases between. The CDR3 contains 12 residues. The CDR3 sequence is CAIRDRNTEAFF. As DNA, the CDR3 is TGTGCCATCAGAGACAGGAACACTGAAGCTTTCTTT.

The rearrangement joins TRBV7-9 to TRBJ2-2; 9 bases align to TRBD1. This CDR3 spans 15 amino acids. From germline, CDR1 is SEHNR and CDR2 FQNEAQ (reference sequence). With V trimmed by 4 bases and J by 6 bases, 6 bases remained unmatched. The CDR3 DNA is TGTGCCAGCAGCTCAGACAGGGGGACCGCCGGGGAGCTGTTTTTT. It encodes CASSSDRGTAGELFF.

This clone was found once. This sequence joins TRBV7-3 and TRBJ2-1; no definite D call. Germline V gene data show CDR1 as SGHTA and CDR2 as FQGTGA. V was trimmed by 5 bases and J by 8 bases, leaving 13 bases between them. The CDR3 extends over 13 amino acids. CDR3 sequence (DNA): TGTGCCAGCAGCGTCTCCATTAGCCATGAGCAGTTCTTC. Its protein product is CASSVSISHEQFF.

The chain has TRBV7-9 and TRBJ2-2; D remains ambiguous. Per germline, CDR1 SEHNR and CDR2 FQNEAQ (reference sequence). The V gene lost 4 bases and the J gene lost 1 base, with 10 bases spanning the gap. The CDR3 spans 15 residues. The CDR3 loop is CASSSLLGNTGELFF. CDR3 DNA: TGTGCCAGCAGCTCCCTTTTGGGGAACACCGGGGAGCTGTTTTTT.

The rearrangement uses TRBV15 and TRBJ1-2, with 9 bases aligning to TRBD1. Trimming at V came to 1 base and at J to 1 base, leaving 1 base not matched to a gene. The CDR3 consists of 15 residues. Germline loops: CDR1 LNHNV, CDR2 YYDKDF (reference sequence). CDR3 coding DNA: TGTGCCACCAGCAGAGGACAGGGGGTTAACTATGGCTACACCTTC. Translated, it gives CATSRGQGVNYGYTF.

This chain joins TRBV28 and TRBJ1-5, with D perhaps matching TRBD1 (6 bases). Germline V CDR1 and CDR2: MDHEN, SYDVKM. This CDR3 has 11 residues. V was shortened by 10 bases and J by 16 bases, with 20 bases between the two germline ends. CDR3 coding DNA: TGTGCCACCACAGGGAGGACAGTACCACATTTT. The encoded protein is CATTGRTVPHF.

The chain couples TRBV7-6 to TRBJ2-1, with no clear D. Germline V gene lookup returns CDR1 SGHVS and CDR2 FNYEAQ. The CDR3 sequence is 11 residues long. Trimming took off 4 bases at V and 7 bases at J, with 5 bases between the two ends. CDR3 sequence reads: CASSSGNEQFF. The DNA for the CDR3 is TGTGCCAGCAGCTCTGGAAATGAGCAGTTCTTC.

V and J are TRBV15 and TRBJ2-7; weak D call: TRBD2 (6 bases). With 4 bases removed from V and 5 bases from J, the gap between germline ends came to 12 bases. Germline values: CDR1 LNHNV, CDR2 YYDKDF (reference sequence). This CDR3 has 13 amino acids. Here the CDR3 reads CATSNGREDEQYF. CDR3 in DNA: TGTGCCACCAGCAACGGCAGGGAGGACGAGCAGTACTTC.

The V and J genes are TRBV27 and TRBJ2-7, with D unclear. V was clipped by 3 bases and J by 2 bases, with 8 bases between them. The CDR3 extends over 13 amino acids. Germline loops: CDR1 MNHEY, CDR2 SMNVEV (reference sequence). The CDR3 nucleotides read TGTGCCAGCAGTTTCAAAGCCCCCTACGAGCAGTACTTC. It yields the protein CASSFKAPYEQYF.